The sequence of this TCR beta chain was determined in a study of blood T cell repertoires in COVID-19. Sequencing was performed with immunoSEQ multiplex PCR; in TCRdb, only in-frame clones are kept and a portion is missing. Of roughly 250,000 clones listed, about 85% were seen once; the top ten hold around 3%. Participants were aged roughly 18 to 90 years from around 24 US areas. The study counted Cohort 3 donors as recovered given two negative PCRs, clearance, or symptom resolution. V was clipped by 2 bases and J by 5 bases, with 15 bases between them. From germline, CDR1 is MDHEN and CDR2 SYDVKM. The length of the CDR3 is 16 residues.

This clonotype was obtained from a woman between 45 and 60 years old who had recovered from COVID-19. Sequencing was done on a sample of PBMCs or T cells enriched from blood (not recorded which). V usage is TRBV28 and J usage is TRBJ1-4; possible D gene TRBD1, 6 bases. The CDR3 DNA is TGTGCCAGCAGTTTAATAGAAGGACAGCTGAATGAAAAACTGTTTTTT. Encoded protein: CASSLIEGQLNEKLFF.